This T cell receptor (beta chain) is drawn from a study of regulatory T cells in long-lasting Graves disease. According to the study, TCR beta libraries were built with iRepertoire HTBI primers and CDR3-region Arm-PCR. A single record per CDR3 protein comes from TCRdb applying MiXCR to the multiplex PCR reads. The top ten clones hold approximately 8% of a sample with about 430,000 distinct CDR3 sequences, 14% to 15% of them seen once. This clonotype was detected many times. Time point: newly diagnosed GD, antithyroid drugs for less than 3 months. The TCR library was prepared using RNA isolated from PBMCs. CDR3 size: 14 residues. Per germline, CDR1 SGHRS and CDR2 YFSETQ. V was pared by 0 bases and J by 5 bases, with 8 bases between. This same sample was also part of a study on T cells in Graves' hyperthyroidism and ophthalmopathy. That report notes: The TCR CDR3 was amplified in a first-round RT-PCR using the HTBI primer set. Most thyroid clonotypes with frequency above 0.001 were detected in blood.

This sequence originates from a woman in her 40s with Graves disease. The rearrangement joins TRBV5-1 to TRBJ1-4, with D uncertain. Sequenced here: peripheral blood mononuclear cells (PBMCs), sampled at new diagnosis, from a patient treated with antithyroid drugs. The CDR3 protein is CASSLGAENEKLFF. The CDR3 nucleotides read TGCGCCAGCAGCTTGGGGGCAGAAAATGAAAAACTGTTTTTT.